This T cell receptor beta chain originates from a study of blood T cell repertoires in COVID-19. Germline values: CDR1 MNHEY, CDR2 SVGAGI. V lost 0 bases, J lost 8 bases, and 10 bases lay in between. The CDR3 length is 13 residues. Ages ranged from roughly 18 to 100 years, with residence in about 23 US areas. The repertoire was sequenced with immunoSEQ multiplex PCR; TCRdb's copy has only in-frame clones and lacks some. The data show some 490,000 clones, approximately 86% seen once. The gene calls are TRBV6-5 and TRBJ1-1; D is undetermined. The source of this sequence is a woman aged 60 to 75 who had recovered from COVID-19. Sequenced input: PBMCs or T cells enriched from blood (not recorded which). This CDR3 reads CASSYSPGSEAFF. The CDR3 nucleotides read TGTGCCAGCAGTTACTCTCCGGGGTCCGAAGCTTTCTTT.